This TCR beta chain was sequenced in a study of CD8+ T cells in alopecia areata. Findings and limits, study-wide: Resident alphabeta T-cell populations of normal skin are likewise subject to sequencing in scalp samples.

V lost 8 bases and J 0 bases, leaving 9 bases between the germline ends. Germline V gene lookup returns CDR1 MNHEY and CDR2 SVGAGI. The CDR3 spans 13 residues. Treatment reported: oral pan-JAK inhibitor, 5-10 mg twice daily. Collection of lesional scalp punch biopsies and peripheral blood was performed in alopecia areata patients. Notes on this clone: Antigen specificity is unknown.

The authors extracted RNA and reverse transcribed it into cDNA as the sequencing template. The method was immunoSEQ multiplex PCR; TCRdb's version includes in-frame clones alone and lacks a portion of them. The data show fewer than 200,000 clones, about 61% seen once. The rearrangement joins TRBV6-5 to TRBJ2-3; D is undetermined. This sample comprised CD4+ T cells sorted from blood, obtained at approximately week 55, from a patient treated with tofacitinib. The TCR originated in a human donor with alopecia areata. DNA for the CDR3: TGTGCCAGCCGCCGGATTAGCACAGATACGCAGTATTTT. It yields the protein CASRRISTDTQYF.